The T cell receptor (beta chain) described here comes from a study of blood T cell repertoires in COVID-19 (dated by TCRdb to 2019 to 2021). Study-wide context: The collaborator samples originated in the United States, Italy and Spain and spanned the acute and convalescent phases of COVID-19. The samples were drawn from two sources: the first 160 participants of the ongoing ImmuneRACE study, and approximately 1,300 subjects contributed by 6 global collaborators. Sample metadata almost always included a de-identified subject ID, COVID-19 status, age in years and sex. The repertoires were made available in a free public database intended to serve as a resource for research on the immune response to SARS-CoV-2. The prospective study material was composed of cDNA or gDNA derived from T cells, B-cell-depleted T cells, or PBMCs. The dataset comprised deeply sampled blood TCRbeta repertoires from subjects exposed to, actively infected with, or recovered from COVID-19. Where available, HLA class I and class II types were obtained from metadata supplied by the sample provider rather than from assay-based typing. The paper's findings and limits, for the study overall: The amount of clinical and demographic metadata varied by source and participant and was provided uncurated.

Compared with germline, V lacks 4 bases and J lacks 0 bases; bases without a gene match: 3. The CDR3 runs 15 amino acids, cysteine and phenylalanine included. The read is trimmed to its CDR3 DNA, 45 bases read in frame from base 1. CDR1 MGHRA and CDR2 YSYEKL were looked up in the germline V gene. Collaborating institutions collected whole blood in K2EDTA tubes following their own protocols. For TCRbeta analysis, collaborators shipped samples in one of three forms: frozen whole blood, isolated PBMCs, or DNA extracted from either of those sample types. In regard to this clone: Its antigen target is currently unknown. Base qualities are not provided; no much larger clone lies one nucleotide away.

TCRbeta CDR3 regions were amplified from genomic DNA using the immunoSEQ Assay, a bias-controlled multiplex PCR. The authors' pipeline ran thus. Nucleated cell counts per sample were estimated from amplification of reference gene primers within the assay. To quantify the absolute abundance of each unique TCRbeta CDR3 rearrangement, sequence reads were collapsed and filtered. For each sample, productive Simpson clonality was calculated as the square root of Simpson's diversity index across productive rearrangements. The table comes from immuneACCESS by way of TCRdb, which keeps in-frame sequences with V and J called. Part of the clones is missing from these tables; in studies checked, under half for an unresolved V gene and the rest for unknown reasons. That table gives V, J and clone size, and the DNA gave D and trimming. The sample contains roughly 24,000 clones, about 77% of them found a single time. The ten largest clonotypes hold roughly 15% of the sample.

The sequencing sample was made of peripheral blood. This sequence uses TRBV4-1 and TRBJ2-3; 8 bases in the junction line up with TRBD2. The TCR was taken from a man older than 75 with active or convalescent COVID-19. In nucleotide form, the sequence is TGCGCCAGCAGCCTCTTAGCGGGGAGCACAGATACGCAGTATTTT. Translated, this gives CASSLLAGSTDTQYF.